The 29 T cell receptor beta chains reported below all come from one sample, sequenced in a study of regulatory T cells in long-lasting Graves disease. Construction of TCR beta libraries relied on iRepertoire HTBI primers and on Arm-PCR targeting CDR3 regions. In TCRdb, the multiplex PCR reads were re-called with MiXCR into one record per CDR3 protein. The repertoire holds roughly 530,000 distinct CDR3 sequences, with roughly 16% as singletons. The time point: newly diagnosed GD, antithyroid drugs for less than 3 months. PBMC RNA was the source of the TCR library. The same specimen was also included in a second study, on T cells in Graves' hyperthyroidism and ophthalmopathy.

The sample consisted of peripheral blood mononuclear cells (PBMCs), taken at new diagnosis, from a patient treated with antithyroid drugs. All receptors come from a woman aged 35-60 years with Graves disease.

This chain links TRBV19 with TRBJ1-6; D remains unclear. Germline V gene sequence: CDR1 LNHDA, CDR2 SQIVND (reference sequence). With 4 bases removed from V and 8 bases from J, the gap between germline ends came to 9 bases. The CDR3 extends over 13 amino acids. CDR3 amino acids: CASSNVWDSPLHF. CDR3 DNA: TGTGCCAGTAGTAACGTGTGGGATTCACCCCTCCACTTT.

This clonotype was seen many times. J is TRBJ1-2 and V is TRBV11-2; D uncertain. The germline V gene has CDR1 SGHAT and CDR2 FQNNGV. Trimming stripped 1 base from V and 8 bases from J, with 11 bases between. The CDR3 covers 13 residues. The DNA of the CDR3 is TGTGCCAGCAGCTTAGCGACCACGGGAGGCTACACCTTC. Translating gives CASSLATTGGYTF. The full variable domain, rest sourced from reference TRBV11-2 and TRBJ1-2, is EAGVAQSPRYKIIEKRQSVAFWCNPISGHATLYWYQQILGQGPKLLIQFQNNGVVDDSQLPKDRFSAERLKGVDSTLKIQPAKLEDSAVYLCASSLATTGGYTFGSGTRLTVV.

This clonotype was counted ten times or more. This chain links TRBV12-3 or TRBV12-4 with TRBJ2-7; TRBD2 matches 9 bases. With 6 bases clipped from V and 4 bases from J, the junction kept 4 bases outside the gene matches. This CDR3 spans 13 amino acids. CDR3 sequence: CASRTSGLYEQYF. CDR3 nucleotide sequence: TGTGCCAGCAGGACTAGCGGACTTTACGAGCAGTACTTC.

This clonotype was observed a few times. V usage is TRBV18 and J usage is TRBJ2-7; TRBD2 matches 8 bases. The CDR3 loop spans 15 amino acids. Trimming took 3 bases from V and 4 from J; bases not matched to a gene: 8. Germline-derived CDR1 and CDR2 are KGHSH and LQKENI. This chain's CDR3 is CASSPGGAVAYEQYF. The CDR3 DNA reads as TGTGCCAGCTCACCCGGGGGGGCGGTGGCGTACGAGCAGTACTTC. Full variable domain (missing parts from reference TRBV18 and TRBJ2-7): NAGVMQNPRHLVRRRGQEARLRCSPMKGHSHVYWYRQLPEEGLKFMVYLQKENIIDESGMPKERFSAEFPKEGPSILRIQQVVRGDSAAYFCASSPGGAVAYEQYFGPGTRLTVT.

The table lists this clonotype with many counts. The rearrangement uses TRBV20-1 and TRBJ2-5; TRBD2 agrees at 10 bases. The V gene end was trimmed by 5 bases and the J gene end by 6 bases; junction bases not matched to a gene: 9. The CDR3 covers 14 residues. CDR1 and CDR2 (germline): DFQATT, SNEGSKA (reference sequence). The CDR3 sequence is CSAFRPSGGQTQYF. In DNA form, the CDR3 reads TGCAGTGCTTTCCGGCCTAGCGGGGGACAGACCCAGTACTTC.

About this clonotype itself: A junction end diverges from the germline sequence, so it may reflect a read error. The J gene is TRBJ2-3, the V gene TRBV20-1; 8 bases fit TRBD2. There are 15 residues in the CDR3. Looked up from germline, CDR1 is DFQATT and CDR2 is SNEGSKA (reference sequence). In DNA form, the CDR3 reads TGCAGTGCTAGAGATTCGGTAGCGGGGACGCCTATCGCGTACTTC. Translated: CSARDSVAGTPIAYF.

This clonotype occurred many times. The chain combines TRBV19 with TRBJ1-2, with a weak D call TRBD1 (5 bases). V was trimmed by 6 bases and J by 0 bases, leaving 8 bases between them. Germline CDR1 is LNHDA and CDR2 is SQIVND (reference sequence). This CDR3 contains 13 residues. The CDR3 DNA reads as TGTGCCAGTAGACCGACAGCTAACTATGGCTACACCTTC. This codes for CASRPTANYGYTF.

This clonotype was seen a few times. The chain joins TRBV9 to TRBJ2-3, with D possibly TRBD2 on 6 matching bases. Germline V gene data show CDR1 as SGDLS and CDR2 as YYNGEE. V gave up 2 bases and J gave up 3 bases, with 13 bases separating them. The CDR3 sequence is 15 residues long. The CDR3 DNA is TGTGCCAGCAGCGTCATGTCGGGGGAAACAGATACGCAGTATTTT. Translated: CASSVMSGETDTQYF.

A remark on this clonotype: A much larger clone differs by one base, so this may be a read error. This sequence joins TRBV27 and TRBJ2-3, with 12 bases aligning to TRBD2. The CDR3 loop spans 19 amino acids. Germline trimming cut 6 bases from V and 2 bases from J; bases unmatched to any gene: 15. Germline-derived CDR1 and CDR2 are MNHEY and SMNVEV (reference sequence). In DNA, the CDR3 is TGTGCCAGCAGCCTCCTCGGCAGACTAGCGGGGGACCACACAGATACGCAGTATTTT. This encodes CASSLLGRLAGDHTDTQYF.

The chain couples TRBV4-1 to TRBJ1-5; perhaps TRBD1 as D (6 bases). V dropped 0 bases and J dropped 7 bases, with 19 bases sitting between them. The CDR3 runs 17 residues. CDR1 MGHRA and CDR2 YSYEKL come from the germline V gene. CDR3 protein: CASSQDGGSGRGQPQHF. CDR3 nucleotide sequence: TGCGCCAGCAGCCAAGATGGCGGGTCAGGGAGGGGGCAGCCCCAGCATTTT.

Only a few counts were recorded for this clonotype. V gene TRBV19 combines with J gene TRBJ2-1; possibly TRBD1 or TRBD2 for D (5 bases each). Trimming pared 8 bases from V and 0 bases from J, leaving 14 bases between. Per the germline V gene, CDR1 is LNHDA and CDR2 is SQIVND (reference sequence). This CDR3 comprises 15 residues. This CDR3 reads CASGGLGSSYNEQFF. The CDR3 DNA reads TGTGCCAGTGGGGGTTTGGGAAGCTCCTACAATGAGCAGTTCTTC.

This clonotype was seen ten or more times. V and J are TRBV7-9 and TRBJ1-4, with 9 nucleotides matching TRBD1. The CDR3 spans 14 residues. J gave up 7 bases and V 5 bases, and 5 bases lay outside the gene matches. Looked up from germline, CDR1 is SEHNR and CDR2 is FQNEAQ (reference sequence). The CDR3 DNA sequence: TGTGCCAGCAGCAGGACAGGGGTTGGTGAAAAACTGTTTTTT. Protein product: CASSRTGVGEKLFF.

This clonotype was counted only a few times. This chain connects TRBV4-1 to TRBJ1-5; 10 bases are shared with TRBD1. Germline CDR1 reads MGHRA; CDR2 reads YSYEKL. CDR3 size: 16 residues. The V gene end was trimmed by 2 bases and the J gene end by 3 bases; junction bases not matched to a gene: 4. CDR3 nucleotides: TGCGCCAGCAGCCAACCGACAGGGGGCCCCAATCAGCCCCAGCATTTT. Its translation is CASSQPTGGPNQPQHF.

V is TRBV20-1 and J is TRBJ1-6, with D unclear. Trimming removed 1 base from V and 10 bases from J, with 17 bases in between. CDR3 length: 15 residues. Germline-derived CDR1 and CDR2 are DFQATT and SNEGSKA (reference sequence). CDR3 protein: CSARAPEEAGSPLHF. CDR3 sequence (DNA): TGCAGTGCTAGAGCCCCCGAGGAGGCCGGATCACCCCTCCACTTT.

This clonotype was counted only a few times. This chain connects TRBV5-4 to TRBJ2-2; TRBD2 matches at 13 bases. The germline gives CDR1 SGHNT, CDR2 YYREEE (reference sequence). The CDR3 loop spans 17 amino acids. V was clipped by 3 bases and J by 7 bases; unmatched bases: 9. The chain's CDR3 is CASSSGLAGVKVGELFF. The DNA of the CDR3 is TGTGCCAGCAGCTCCGGACTAGCGGGGGTGAAGGTCGGGGAGCTGTTTTTT.

Ten or more counts support this clonotype. The chain combines TRBV6-5 with TRBJ1-4; unclear D gene. This CDR3 is 15 amino acids long. Germline CDR1 MNHEY, CDR2 SVGAGI. V was pared by 0 bases and J by 8 bases, with 13 bases between. The CDR3 here is CASSYSTGNSEKLFF. In nucleotides, the CDR3 is TGTGCCAGCAGTTACTCGACCGGGAATAGCGAAAAACTGTTTTTT.

The chain has TRBV4-1 and TRBJ2-1, with 12 bases lining up with TRBD1. Germline V gives CDR1 MGHRA, CDR2 YSYEKL. V trimming: 4 bases; J trimming: 8 bases; junction bases outside the gene matches: 6. There are 15 residues in the CDR3. CDR3 nucleotide sequence: TGCGCCAGCAGCCTAACCGGGACAGGGGGCGATGAGCAGTTCTTC. This translates into CASSLTGTGGDEQFF.

The V call is TRBV6-9, the J call TRBJ2-5; the match to TRBD2 covers 8 bases. CDR1 is MNHGY, CDR2 SVAAGI, per germline. The CDR3 has 17 residues. V lost 3 bases, J lost 5 bases, and 14 bases stayed unmatched. The CDR3 nucleotides are TGTGCCAGCAGTTACACAGGCCCCGGACAGCGGGGGGAGACCCAGTACTTC. Translating gives CASSYTGPGQRGETQYF.

In this sample, this clonotype turned up many times. This rearrangement joins TRBV12-3 or TRBV12-4 to TRBJ1-2; tentative D call: TRBD1 (5 bases). The CDR3 totals 14 residues. V lost 1 base, J lost 2 bases, and 8 bases lay in between. The CDR3 bases are TGTGCCAGCAGTTTAGGCAGGGCCAACTATGGCTACACCTTC. As protein: CASSLGRANYGYTF.

The table lists this clonotype with a few counts. V gene TRBV6-1 combines with J gene TRBJ2-7; 8 positions agree with TRBD2. Looked up from germline, CDR1 is MNHNS and CDR2 is SASEGT. J was trimmed by 5 bases and V by 4 bases; bases with no gene match: 4. The CDR3 contains 13 residues. The CDR3 DNA is TGTGCCAGCAGTGGTTGGCGGGAGGACGAGCAGTACTTC. Translation: CASSGWREDEQYF.

This clonotype was detected a few times. CDR3 residues: CASSLVGAGWGTDTQYF. CDR3 DNA: TGTGCCAGCAGCCTCGTGGGTGCGGGATGGGGCACAGATACGCAGTATTTT. The chain has TRBV7-3 and TRBJ2-3, with D perhaps TRBD2 (6 bases). The CDR3 consists of 17 residues. From germline, CDR1 is SGHTA and CDR2 FQGTGA. The ends were cut back, 5 bases at V and 1 base at J, with 19 bases in the middle.

This clonotype was recorded many times. The chain links TRBV19 to TRBJ2-3; D gene uncertain. This CDR3 has 15 amino acids. CDR1 and CDR2 from the germline V gene are LNHDA and SQIVND (reference sequence). The V end was cut by 0 bases, the J end by 4 bases, with 11 bases between. CDR3 protein: CASSIDKGPADTQYF. The CDR3 DNA sequence: TGTGCCAGTAGTATAGATAAGGGCCCCGCAGATACGCAGTATTTT.

Notes on this clonotype: A much larger clone is a single base away; this may be a read error. Here the CDR3 DNA reads TGTGCCAGCTCGTCCACCCAGGGGGAGGTCTGTGGCTACACCTTC. This codes for CASSSTQGEVCGYTF. The V call is TRBV18, the J call TRBJ1-2, with 7 bases identical to TRBD1. From germline, CDR1 is KGHSH and CDR2 LQKENI. V was pared by 6 bases and J by 7 bases, with 14 bases of the junction left unmatched. The CDR3 extends over 15 amino acids.

This clonotype was seen ten or more times. The V and J genes are TRBV7-9 and TRBJ2-7; D gene uncertain. The CDR3 is made up of 16 amino acids. Trimming removed 2 bases at V and 6 bases at J, with 20 bases between. Germline V gene lookup returns CDR1 SEHNR and CDR2 FQNEAQ (reference sequence). CDR3 in DNA: TGTGCCAGCAGCTTAACGTTGGTTTTCCCTCAAAGCGAGCAGTACTTC. This sequence encodes CASSLTLVFPQSEQYF.

This chain uses TRBV7-9 with TRBJ1-1; D gene uncertain. The CDR3 has 13 amino acids. V was clipped by 4 bases and J by 3 bases, with 9 bases between them. Looked up from germline, CDR1 is SEHNR and CDR2 is FQNEAQ (reference sequence). The CDR3 DNA sequence: TGTGCCAGCAGCTCGGACGAGGACACTGAAGCTTTCTTT. The encoded protein is CASSSDEDTEAFF.

V is TRBV7-9 and J is TRBJ1-2, with a possible D match to TRBD1 (5 bases). CDR3 length: 15 residues. V shed 7 bases and J shed 3 bases, with 18 bases lying between them. Looked up from germline, CDR1 is SEHNR and CDR2 is FQNEAQ (reference sequence). Here the CDR3 DNA reads TGTGCCAGCACCCAAGTTGGGGGTGTCGACTATGGCTACACCTTC. This translates into CASTQVGGVDYGYTF.

This clonotype was seen only a few times. The chain employs TRBV3-1 and TRBJ1-6, with TRBD1 as a possible D gene (6 bases). The length of the CDR3 is 16 residues. Germline V gene sequence: CDR1 LGHDT, CDR2 YNNKEL (reference sequence). V lost 3 bases and J 7 bases, leaving 16 bases between the germline ends. The chain's CDR3 is CASSHQTTGQNSPLHF. The CDR3 DNA reads as TGTGCCAGCAGCCACCAGACAACGGGACAAAATTCACCCCTCCACTTT. Using reference TRBV3-1 and TRBJ1-6 for the parts outside the CDR3, the full variable domain is DTAVSQTPKYLVTQMGNDKSIKCEQNLGHDTMYWYKQDSKKFLKIMFSYNNKELIINETVPNRFSPKSPDKAHLNLHINSLELGDSAVYFCASSHQTTGQNSPLHFGNGTRLTVT.

This clonotype has just a few counts. The rearrangement links TRBV3-1 to TRBJ2-2; D possibly corresponds to TRBD2 (6 bases). Between the trimmed V and J ends, which lost 8 bases and 1 base, there was a span of 8 bases. The germline V gene encodes CDR1 LGHDT and CDR2 YNNKEL (reference sequence). There are 13 residues in the CDR3. CDR3 DNA sequence: TGTGCCAGCGGGACTTTGAACACCGGGGAGCTGTTTTTT. It codes for CASGTLNTGELFF.

V usage is TRBV6-5 and J usage is TRBJ1-5; the match to TRBD1 covers 7 bases. Germline V gene data show CDR1 as MNHEY and CDR2 as SVGAGI. This CDR3 region has 15 residues. Trimming removed 0 bases from V and 7 bases from J; junction bases left unmatched: 6. The CDR3 sequence is CASSYSLDREQPQHF. In nucleotides, the CDR3 is TGTGCCAGCAGTTACTCCCTAGACAGGGAACAGCCCCAGCATTTT.